The rows below give T cell receptor beta chains drawn from one sample of a study of blood T cell repertoires in COVID-19. Libraries were prepared by immunoSEQ multiplex PCR; TCRdb keeps only in-frame clonotypes and omits some of them. The table has some 530,000 clones, approximately 91% seen once. Sequencing was done on a sample of PBMCs or T cells enriched from blood (not recorded which). All receptors derive from a woman aged 60-75 years who had recovered from COVID-19. Both conserved end residues are part of each CDR3. The D gene is left open where the match is weak. Clone sizes are given selectively: once, few, many, or a class where the clone is expanded.

-	TRBJ2-2	TRBD2	TRBV6-5	14	TGTGCCAGCAGAGTAGCGGGAATAGCCGGGGAGCTGTTTTTT	CASRVAGIAGELFF
-	TRBJ1-2	-	TRBV20-1	14	TGCAGTGCTAGTACCCAGGGTGGTAGCTATGGCTACACCTTC	CSASTQGGSYGYTF
few	TRBJ2-7	TRBD2	TRBV5-1	16	TGCGCCAGCAGCTTGGGTGTAAACGGGGGGGCCGACGAGCAGTACTTC	CASSLGVNGGADEQYF
-	TRBJ1-1	TRBD1	TRBV3-1/TRBV3-2	17	TGTGCCAGCAGCCAATGGGCCGGGACAGGTGGGAGCACTGAAGCTTTCTTT	CASSQWAGTGGSTEAFF
-	TRBJ2-7	-	TRBV6-1	14	TGTGCCAGCAGTGAATTTGGGGCCTCTTACGAGCAGTACTTC	CASSEFGASYEQYF
-	TRBJ2-2	-	TRBV6-1	20	TGTGCCAGCAGTGAAACGAGCGGGATAAAGGGGGATATAGGCACCGGGGAGCTGTTTTTT	CASSETSGIKGDIGTGELFF
-	TRBJ2-1	-	TRBV11-3	12	TGTGCCAGCAGCCCAGGGGAGAATGAGCAGTTCTTC	CASSPGENEQFF
-	TRBJ2-3	TRBD2	TRBV5-6	17	TGTGCCAGCAGCTTTGAACTAGCGGGGGGCCGGCGGGATACGCAGTATTTT	CASSFELAGGRRDTQYF
once	TRBJ2-2	TRBD1	TRBV9	17	TGTGCCAGCAGCGTAGGAAGGGACAGGGTTTATCCCGGGGAGCTGTTTTTT	CASSVGRDRVYPGELFF
-	TRBJ1-5	-	TRBV19	17	TGTGCCAGTAGCTCCACATTAGGCAAGACAAGCAATCAGCCCCAGCATTTT	CASSSTLGKTSNQPQHF
-	TRBJ1-4	TRBD1	TRBV4-1	16	TGCGCCAGCAGCCACGTACAGGGGTCAACTAATGAAAAACTGTTTTTT	CASSHVQGSTNEKLFF
-	TRBJ2-7	-	TRBV12-3/TRBV12-4	12	TGTGCCAGCAGTTTACGGGGTCTCGAGCAGTACTTC	CASSLRGLEQYF
-	TRBJ2-5	-	TRBV11-2	13	TGTGCCAGCAGCCCGACTGGGGGGGAGACCCAGTACTTC	CASSPTGGETQYF
-	TRBJ1-2	-	TRBV28	14	TGTGCCAGCAGGCCTGCCGACAGGTTCTATGGCTACACCTTC	CASRPADRFYGYTF
-	TRBJ1-5	TRBD1	TRBV19	15	TGTGCCAGTAGTATCCCCGGGACAGGGAGTCAGCCCCAGCATTTT	CASSIPGTGSQPQHF
-	TRBJ2-3	TRBD1	TRBV15	17	TGTGCCACCAGCACCCCGGACCGGGACAGGGATAGGGATACGCAGTATTTT	CATSTPDRDRDRDTQYF